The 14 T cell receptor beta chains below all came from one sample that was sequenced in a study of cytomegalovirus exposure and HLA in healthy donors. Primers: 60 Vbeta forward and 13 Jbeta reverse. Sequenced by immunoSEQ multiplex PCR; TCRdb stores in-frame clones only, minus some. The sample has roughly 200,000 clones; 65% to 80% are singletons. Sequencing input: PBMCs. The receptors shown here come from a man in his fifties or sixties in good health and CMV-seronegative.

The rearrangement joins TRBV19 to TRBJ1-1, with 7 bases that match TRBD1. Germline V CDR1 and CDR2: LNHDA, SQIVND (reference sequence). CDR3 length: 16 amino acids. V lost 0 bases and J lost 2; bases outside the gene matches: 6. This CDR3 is CASSIDPTGINTEAFF. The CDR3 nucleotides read TGTGCCAGTAGTATAGATCCGACAGGGATAAACACTGAAGCTTTCTTT. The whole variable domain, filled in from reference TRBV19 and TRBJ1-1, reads DGGITQSPKYLFRKEGQNVTLSCEQNLNHDAMYWYRQDPGQGLRLIYYSQIVNDFQKGDIAEGYSVSREKKESFPLTVTSAQKNPTAFYLCASSIDPTGINTEAFFGQGTRLTVV.

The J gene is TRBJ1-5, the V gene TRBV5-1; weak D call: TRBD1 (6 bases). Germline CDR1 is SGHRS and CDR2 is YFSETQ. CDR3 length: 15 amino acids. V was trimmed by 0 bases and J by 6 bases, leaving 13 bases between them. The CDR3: CASSLGWGPGQPQHF. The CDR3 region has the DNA TGCGCCAGCAGCTTGGGTTGGGGGCCCGGTCAGCCCCAGCATTTT. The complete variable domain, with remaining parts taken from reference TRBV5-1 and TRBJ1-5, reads KAGVTQTPRYLIKTRGQQVTLSCSPISGHRSVSWYQQTPGQGLQFLFEYFSETQRNKGNFPGRFSGRQFSNSRSEMNVSTLELGDSALYLCASSLGWGPGQPQHFGDGTRLSIL.

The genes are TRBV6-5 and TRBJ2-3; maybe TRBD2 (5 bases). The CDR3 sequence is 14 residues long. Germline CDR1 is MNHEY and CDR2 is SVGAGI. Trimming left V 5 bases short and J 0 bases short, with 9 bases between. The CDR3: CASSEGPSTDTQYF. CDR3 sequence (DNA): TGTGCCAGCAGTGAGGGTCCCAGCACAGATACGCAGTATTTT.

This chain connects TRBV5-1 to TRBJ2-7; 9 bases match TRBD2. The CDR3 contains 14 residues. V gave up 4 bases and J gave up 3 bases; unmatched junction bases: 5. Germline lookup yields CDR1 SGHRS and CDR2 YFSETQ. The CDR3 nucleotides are TGCGCCAGCAGCCCGGTAGCGGGAGTCTACGAGCAGTACTTC. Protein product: CASSPVAGVYEQYF.

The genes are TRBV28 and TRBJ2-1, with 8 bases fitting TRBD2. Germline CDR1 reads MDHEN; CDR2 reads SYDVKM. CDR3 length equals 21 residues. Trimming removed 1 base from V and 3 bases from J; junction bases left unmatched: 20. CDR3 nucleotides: TGTGCCAGCAGTTTATACGAAGGGGTGGTGAGCGGGAGTTTTTACTACAATGAGCAGTTCTTC. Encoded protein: CASSLYEGVVSGSFYYNEQFF. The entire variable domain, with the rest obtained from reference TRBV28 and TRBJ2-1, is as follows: DVKVTQSSRYLVKRTGEKVFLECVQDMDHENMFWYRQDPGLGLRLIYFSYDVKMKEKGDIPEGYSVSREKKERFSLILESASTNQTSMYLCASSLYEGVVSGSFYYNEQFFGPGTRLTVL.

The CDR3 reads CASSLAASATPEQYF. CDR3 nucleotides: TGTGCCAGCAGTTTAGCGGCTAGCGCCACCCCCGAGCAGTACTTC. The V gene is TRBV28, the J gene TRBJ2-7; a possible D gene is TRBD2 (6 bases). Trimming removed 2 bases at V and 6 bases at J, with 17 bases between. Germline lookup yields CDR1 MDHEN and CDR2 SYDVKM. This CDR3 comprises 15 residues.

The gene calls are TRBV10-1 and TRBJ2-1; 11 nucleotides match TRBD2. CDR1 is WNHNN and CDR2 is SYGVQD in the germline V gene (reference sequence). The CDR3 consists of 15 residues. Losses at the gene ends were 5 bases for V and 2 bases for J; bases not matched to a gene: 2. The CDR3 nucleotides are TGCGCCAGCAGTAGACTAGCGGGACCCTACAATGAGCAGTTCTTC. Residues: CASSRLAGPYNEQFF.

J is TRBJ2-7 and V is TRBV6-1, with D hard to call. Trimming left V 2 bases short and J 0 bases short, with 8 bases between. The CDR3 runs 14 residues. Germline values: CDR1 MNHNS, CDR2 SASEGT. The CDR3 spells CASSEPAFSYEQYF. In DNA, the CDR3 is TGTGCCAGCAGTGAACCCGCGTTCTCCTACGAGCAGTACTTC.

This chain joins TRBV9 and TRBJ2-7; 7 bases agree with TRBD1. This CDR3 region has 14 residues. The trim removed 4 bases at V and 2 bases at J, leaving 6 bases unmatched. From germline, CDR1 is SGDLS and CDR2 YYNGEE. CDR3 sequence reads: CASSPRDSAYEQYF. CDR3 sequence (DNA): TGTGCCAGCAGCCCCCGGGACAGTGCCTACGAGCAGTACTTC. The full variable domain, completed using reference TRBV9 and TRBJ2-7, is DSGVTQTPKHLITATGQRVTLRCSPRSGDLSVYWYQQSLDQGLQFLIQYYNGEERAKGNILERFSAQQFPDLHSELNLSSLELGDSALYFCASSPRDSAYEQYFGPGTRLTVT.

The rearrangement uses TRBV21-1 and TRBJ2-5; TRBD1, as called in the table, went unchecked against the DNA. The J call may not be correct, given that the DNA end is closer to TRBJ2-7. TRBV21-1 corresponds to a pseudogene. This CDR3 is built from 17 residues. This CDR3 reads CASRMSETGTVSYEQYF. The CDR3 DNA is TGTGCCAGCAGAATGAGCGAAACCGGGACAGTCTCCTACGAGCAGTACTTC.

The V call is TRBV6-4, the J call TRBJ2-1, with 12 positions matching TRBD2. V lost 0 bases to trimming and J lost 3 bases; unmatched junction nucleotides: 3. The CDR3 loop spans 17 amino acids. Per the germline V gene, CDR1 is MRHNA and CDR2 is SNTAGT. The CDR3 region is CASSDSRTSGNYNEQFF. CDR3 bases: TGTGCCAGCAGTGACTCCCGGACTAGCGGGAACTACAATGAGCAGTTCTTC.

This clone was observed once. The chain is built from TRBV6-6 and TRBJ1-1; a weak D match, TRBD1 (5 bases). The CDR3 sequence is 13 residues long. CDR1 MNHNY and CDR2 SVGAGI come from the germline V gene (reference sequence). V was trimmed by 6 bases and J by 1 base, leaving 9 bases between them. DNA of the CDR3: TGTGCCAGCAGACCCCAGGGGAACACTGAAGCTTTCTTT. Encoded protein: CASRPQGNTEAFF.

The CDR3 here is CASNPTGEETQYF. As DNA, the CDR3 is TGTGCCAGCAACCCGACAGGGGAAGAGACCCAGTACTTC. V usage is TRBV6-1 and J usage is TRBJ2-5; 8 bases agree with TRBD1. Germline CDR1 reads MNHNS; CDR2 reads SASEGT. The CDR3 extends over 13 amino acids. The J segment lost 3 bases and the V segment lost 7 bases, leaving 4 bases of the junction unmatched.

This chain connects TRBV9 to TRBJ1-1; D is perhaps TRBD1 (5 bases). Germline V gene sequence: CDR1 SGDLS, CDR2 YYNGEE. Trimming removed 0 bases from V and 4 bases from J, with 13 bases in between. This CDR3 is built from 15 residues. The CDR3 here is CASSVVGGSGTEAFF. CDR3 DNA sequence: TGTGCCAGCAGCGTAGTGGGGGGGTCGGGCACTGAAGCTTTCTTT.